The 31 T cell receptor beta chains below were found in one sample sequenced in a study of glioma-infiltrating T cells after dendritic cell vaccination. Sequenced by immunoSEQ multiplex PCR; TCRdb stores in-frame clones only, minus some. This sample has over 70,000 clones, with around 79% found just once. The source was blood, collected before dendritic cell vaccination. These receptors came from a human donor with glioblastoma.

As DNA, the CDR3 is TGTGCCATCAGTGAGACTAGCGGGAGAGATACGCAGTATTTT. This translates into CAISETSGRDTQYF. This rearrangement joins TRBV10-3 to TRBJ2-3, with 11 bases that match TRBD2. Germline V gives CDR1 ENHRY, CDR2 SYGVKD. V was clipped by 2 bases and J by 5 bases; unmatched bases: 0. This CDR3 region has 14 residues.

This chain links TRBV7-2 with TRBJ1-2, with D perhaps TRBD1 (6 bases). V was shortened by 2 bases and J by 8 bases, with 18 bases between the two germline ends. CDR1 is SGHTA, CDR2 FQGNSA, per germline. This CDR3 has 15 residues. CDR3 sequence: CASSLTTRTGRGYTF. The CDR3 DNA reads TGTGCCAGCAGCTTAACCACGAGAACAGGGAGAGGCTACACCTTC.

This chain connects TRBV10-3 to TRBJ2-7; 14 bases are a match to TRBD2. V was pared by 5 bases and J by 3 bases, with 9 bases of the junction left unmatched. Germline-derived CDR1 and CDR2 are ENHRY and SYGVKD. The CDR3 is made up of 17 amino acids. The CDR3: CAISPTYGTSGSYEQYV. CDR3 coding DNA: TGTGCCATCAGTCCTACCTACGGGACTAGCGGGAGCTACGAGCAGTACGTC.

The chain combines TRBV9 with TRBJ2-2; D not resolved. Germline CDR1 SGDLS, CDR2 YYNGEE. The CDR3 totals 13 residues. Trimming cost V 0 bases and J 6 bases, with 6 bases left between them. In DNA, the CDR3 is TGTGCCAGCAGCGTAGTGTCGGCCGGGGAGCTGTTTTTT. Translation: CASSVVSAGELFF.

V gene TRBV5-1 combines with J gene TRBJ1-2, with TRBD1 identical over 12 bases. Germline CDR1 is SGHRS and CDR2 is YFSETQ. V gave up 6 bases and J gave up 4 bases; unmatched junction bases: 4. CDR3 size: 14 residues. As DNA, the CDR3 is TGCGCCAGCACCGGGACAGGGGGCCTCTATGGCTACACCTTC. Protein sequence: CASTGTGGLYGYTF.

The rearrangement uses TRBV7-2 and TRBJ2-1; 7 nucleotides match TRBD2. The V segment lost 5 bases and the J segment 5 bases; nucleotides outside the gene matches: 12. The length of the CDR3 is 16 residues. Per the germline V gene, CDR1 is SGHTA and CDR2 is FQGNSA. The CDR3 DNA reads as TGTGCCAGCAGCCCGCCGGGGGGACGGCGAAACAATGAGCAGTTCTTC. It codes for CASSPPGGRRNNEQFF.

This chain joins TRBV5-1 and TRBJ2-7; 10 nucleotides agree with TRBD1. Germline V gene lookup returns CDR1 SGHRS and CDR2 YFSETQ. The CDR3 spans 14 residues. After removal of 2 bases from V and 2 bases from J, the junction contained 1 base not matched to a gene. The CDR3 nucleotides are TGCGCCAGCAGCTTTGACAGGGGGCCCTACGAGCAGTACTTC. It translates to CASSFDRGPYEQYF. Full variable domain (rest looked up from reference TRBV5-1 and TRBJ2-7): KAGVTQTPRYLIKTRGQQVTLSCSPISGHRSVSWYQQTPGQGLQFLFEYFSETQRNKGNFPGRFSGRQFSNSRSEMNVSTLELGDSALYLCASSFDRGPYEQYFGPGTRLTVT.

The chain uses TRBV21-1 and TRBJ1-3; the DNA was not compared with TRBD1, the D call given in the table. TRBV21-1 is reported as a pseudogene. This CDR3 region has 12 residues. In DNA form, the CDR3 reads TGTGCCAGCAGCACATCTGGAAACACCATATATTTT. Protein: CASSTSGNTIYF.

The chain has TRBV28 and TRBJ1-1; D call uncertain. V dropped 3 bases and J dropped 2 bases, with 10 bases sitting between them. Per germline, CDR1 MDHEN and CDR2 SYDVKM. The CDR3 contains 14 residues. The CDR3 protein is CASSLRAFNTEAFF. In nucleotides, the CDR3 is TGTGCCAGCAGTTTGCGGGCTTTTAACACTGAAGCTTTCTTT.

The chain links TRBV9 to TRBJ2-1; possible D gene TRBD2, 5 bases. There are 15 residues in the CDR3. The V gene lost 4 bases and the J gene lost 0 bases, with 11 bases spanning the gap. Germline lookup yields CDR1 SGDLS and CDR2 YYNGEE. The CDR3 reads CASSPLGNSYNEQFF. CDR3 in DNA: TGTGCCAGCAGCCCTCTCGGGAACTCCTACAATGAGCAGTTCTTC.

This sequence joins TRBV6-1 and TRBJ1-3; 7 bases map to TRBD1. With 6 bases clipped from V and 2 bases from J, the junction kept 4 bases outside the gene matches. Germline V gene lookup returns CDR1 MNHNS and CDR2 SASEGT. The CDR3 loop spans 14 amino acids. CDR3 sequence: CASRITGAGNTIYF. In DNA form, the CDR3 reads TGTGCCAGCAGAATAACAGGGGCTGGAAACACCATATATTTT.

This chain uses TRBV5-6 with TRBJ2-5; 11 bases are shared with TRBD2. CDR3 size: 17 residues. The J segment lost 1 base and the V segment lost 0 bases, leaving 5 bases of the junction unmatched. Germline V lookup: CDR1 SGHDT, CDR2 YYEEEE. The CDR3 loop is CASSLGGLAAVQETQYF. The CDR3 DNA reads as TGTGCCAGCAGCTTGGGGGGACTAGCGGCTGTCCAAGAGACCCAGTACTTC.

The chain joins TRBV6-1 to TRBJ2-2; TRBD2 matches 10 bases. This CDR3 has 15 residues. With V trimmed by 7 bases and J by 5 bases, 7 bases remained unmatched. Germline V gene data show CDR1 as MNHNS and CDR2 as SASEGT. The CDR3 DNA is TGTGCCAGCACAAAAGCGGGAGGGGGAACCGGGGAGCTGTTTTTT. It yields the protein CASTKAGGGTGELFF.

The rearrangement uses TRBV29-1 and TRBJ2-5; 11 positions match TRBD2. There are 13 residues in the CDR3. The V and J ends lost 7 bases and 5 bases, in that order; junction bases with no gene match: 6. The germline CDR1 and CDR2 sequences are SQVTM and ANQGSEA. DNA for the CDR3: TGCAGCGGCACTAGCGGGGGTCAGGAGACCCAGTACTTC. Translating it yields CSGTSGGQETQYF. Combining the CDR3 with reference TRBV29-1 and TRBJ2-5 gives the whole variable domain SAVISQKPSRDICQRGTSLTIQCQVDSQVTMMFWYRQQPGQSLTLIATANQGSEATYESGFVIDKFPISRPNLTFSTLTVSNMSPEDSSIYLCSGTSGGQETQYFGPGTRLLVL.

The rearrangement joins TRBV4-2 to TRBJ2-1; D perhaps matches TRBD2 (5 bases). The ends were cut back, 1 base at V and 6 bases at J, with 13 bases in the middle. The CDR3 is made up of 15 amino acids. The V gene's germline CDR1 is LGHNA and CDR2 YNFKEQ. The chain's CDR3 is CASSQVALRTNEQFF. The CDR3 region has the DNA TGTGCCAGCAGCCAAGTAGCGCTTCGTACCAATGAGCAGTTCTTC.

This chain connects TRBV4-1 to TRBJ1-5; D not certain. Germline CDR1 MGHRA, CDR2 YSYEKL. The CDR3 extends over 13 amino acids. V dropped 1 base and J dropped 5 bases, with 6 bases sitting between them. The CDR3 nucleotides read TGCGCCAGCAGCCAAGTAGGAGATCAGCCCCAGCATTTT. It is translated as CASSQVGDQPQHF.

V is TRBV7-2 and J is TRBJ2-4; 9 bases align to TRBD1. V lost 6 bases and J lost 6; bases outside the gene matches: 9. CDR1 and CDR2 (germline): SGHTA, FQGNSA. The CDR3 has 15 amino acids. CDR3 in amino acids: CASSSNRGQGNIQYF. The CDR3 bases are TGTGCCAGCAGTTCCAACCGGGGACAGGGAAACATTCAGTACTTC. Supplemented by reference TRBV7-2 and TRBJ2-4, the full variable domain reads GAGVSQSPSNKVTEKGKDVELRCDPISGHTALYWYRQSLGQGLEFLIYFQGNSAPDKSGLPSDRFSAERTGGSVSTLTIQRTQQEDSAVYLCASSSNRGQGNIQYFGAGTRLSVL.

The gene calls are TRBV11-2 and TRBJ2-1; 9 nucleotides line up with TRBD2. Germline CDR1 SGHAT, CDR2 FQNNGV. J was trimmed by 4 bases and V by 5 bases; bases with no gene match: 9. The CDR3 totals 16 residues. CDR3 nucleotides: TGTGCCAGCAGCCCTAGACTAGCGGATACGTACAATGAGCAGTTCTTC. It yields the protein CASSPRLADTYNEQFF.

The chain couples TRBV18 to TRBJ2-7, with a weak D call TRBD2 (6 bases). Trimming stripped 3 bases from V and 3 bases from J, with 12 bases between. The CDR3 has 14 amino acids. The germline V gene encodes CDR1 KGHSH and CDR2 LQKENI. The CDR3 is CASSPSGSRYEQYV. The CDR3 region has the DNA TGTGCCAGCTCACCGTCCGGGAGCCGCTACGAGCAGTACGTC.

The chain uses TRBV29-1 and TRBJ1-2; possibly TRBD1 for D (5 bases). The ends were cut back, 3 bases at V and 3 bases at J, with 11 bases in the middle. The CDR3 runs to 13 residues. Per the germline V gene, CDR1 is SQVTM and CDR2 is ANQGSEA. CDR3 in amino acids: CSVDQGLYYGYTF. CDR3 bases: TGCAGCGTTGACCAGGGTTTGTACTATGGCTACACCTTC.

This chain joins TRBV4-2 and TRBJ2-2, with 7 bases fitting TRBD2. The V gene's germline CDR1 is LGHNA and CDR2 YNFKEQ. The CDR3 spans 16 residues. V shed 3 bases, J shed 5 bases, and the junction held 9 bases outside the gene matches. CDR3 DNA sequence: TGTGCCAGCAGCCAGCGACTAGCAAAGGCTACCGGGGAGCTGTTTTTT. Amino acids: CASSQRLAKATGELFF.

Here the CDR3 reads CASSVDRGSTDTQYF. As DNA, the CDR3 is TGTGCCAGCAGCGTAGACAGGGGCAGCACAGATACGCAGTATTTT. The gene calls are TRBV7-7 and TRBJ2-3, with TRBD1 matching over 8 bases. Trimming took 5 bases from V and 0 from J; bases not matched to a gene: 4. Per germline, CDR1 SSHAT and CDR2 FNYEAQ (reference sequence). The CDR3 is 15 amino acids.

The chain employs TRBV5-1 and TRBJ2-7; D perhaps matches TRBD2 (6 bases). This CDR3 is 15 amino acids long. Trimming removed 4 bases from V and 4 bases from J, with 18 bases in between. Germline-derived CDR1 and CDR2 are SGHRS and YFSETQ. Here the CDR3 DNA reads TGCGCCAGCAGCATGGGACTTTTTCCGGGGTACGAGCAGTACTTC. It encodes CASSMGLFPGYEQYF.

The sample holds a few counts of this clone. V and J are TRBV13 and TRBJ1-1; D is unresolved. This CDR3 comprises 14 residues. Germline V gives CDR1 PRHDT, CDR2 FYEKMQ (reference sequence). Trimming took off 2 bases at V and 0 bases at J, with 7 bases between the two ends. This chain's CDR3 is CASSLFQMNTEAFF. The CDR3 nucleotides read TGTGCCAGCAGCTTATTCCAAATGAACACTGAAGCTTTCTTT.

The sample holds one count of this clone. V gene TRBV27 combines with J gene TRBJ1-2, with no clear D. The CDR3 spans 16 residues. CDR1 is MNHEY and CDR2 is SMNVEV in the germline V gene (reference sequence). Trimming shortened V by 4 bases and J by 0 bases, and 15 bases separated the two germline ends. CDR3 region: CASSSQGQEANYGYTF. The DNA for the CDR3 is TGTGCCAGCAGTTCCCAAGGGCAGGAGGCTAACTATGGCTACACCTTC.

This chain uses TRBV4-1 with TRBJ2-2; 8 nucleotides match TRBD2. V lost 4 bases and J lost 3; bases outside the gene matches: 4. The CDR3 runs 15 residues. Germline V gene data show CDR1 as MGHRA and CDR2 as YSYEKL. CDR3 protein: CASSLLGGDTGELFF. The CDR3 DNA is TGCGCCAGCAGCCTTCTCGGGGGGGACACCGGGGAGCTGTTTTTT.

The chain links TRBV11-2 to TRBJ2-5; D may be TRBD2 (5 bases). The germline V and J ends were trimmed by 5 bases and 5 bases, with 15 bases remaining between them. The germline V gene encodes CDR1 SGHAT and CDR2 FQNNGV. The CDR3 runs 14 residues. In DNA form, the CDR3 reads TGTGCCAGCAGCCTCGGGGTGGGAGCGGAGACCCAGTACTTC. It is translated as CASSLGVGAETQYF.

V gene TRBV7-2 combines with J gene TRBJ1-6; the D gene is possibly TRBD1 (6 bases). This CDR3 spans 15 amino acids. The germline CDR1 and CDR2 sequences are SGHTA and FQGNSA. V lost 1 base and J 9 bases, leaving 13 bases between the germline ends. CDR3 loop: CASSLGDRLTSPLHF. The CDR3 DNA reads as TGTGCCAGCAGCTTAGGAGACAGGCTCACTTCACCCCTCCACTTT.

The gene calls are TRBV29-1 and TRBJ2-5; 9 nucleotides agree with TRBD2. The V gene's germline CDR1 is SQVTM and CDR2 ANQGSEA. J gave up 4 bases and V 2 bases, and 5 bases lay outside the gene matches. The CDR3 totals 14 residues. The CDR3 sequence: CSVEKGGGGETQYF. CDR3 bases: TGCAGCGTTGAAAAGGGCGGGGGGGGAGAGACCCAGTACTTC.

This clone has only a few counts. The V and J genes are TRBV2 and TRBJ1-1; TRBD1 matches 8 bases. V lost 7 bases and J lost 3; bases outside the gene matches: 4. The CDR3 contains 13 residues. Germline CDR1 is SNHLY and CDR2 is FYNNEI. CDR3 region: CASILDRDTEAFF. The CDR3 DNA reads TGTGCCAGCATCTTGGACAGGGACACTGAAGCTTTCTTT.

The rearrangement links TRBV7-6 to TRBJ2-3, with 9 bases lining up with TRBD1. Per germline, CDR1 SGHVS and CDR2 FNYEAQ. Trimming at V came to 4 bases and at J to 6 bases, leaving 11 bases not matched to a gene. The CDR3 loop spans 16 amino acids. The CDR3 region is CASSSIPDRGRDTQYF. CDR3 nucleotides: TGTGCCAGCAGCTCGATACCGGACAGGGGTCGCGATACGCAGTATTTT.